The rows below give T cell receptor beta chains drawn from one sample of a study of T cell responses to AZD1222 COVID-19 vaccine. Libraries were prepared by immunoSEQ multiplex PCR; TCRdb keeps only in-frame clonotypes and omits some of them. The sample lists under 150,000 clones, roughly 90% seen once, with just over 3% in the top ten. This specimen was peripheral blood, taken on day 0 of AZD1222 vaccination. The source is an adult in good health. The CDR3 runs from the conserved cysteine through the conserved F or W. The D gene is left open where the match is weak.

CDR3aa,CDR3nt,d_gene,v_gene,j_gene
CASSPTGYGQGEQYF,TGTGCCAGCAGCCCGACAGGGTATGGTCAAGGGGAGCAGTACTTC,TRBD1,TRBV11-1,TRBJ2-7
CASSYYGQNTEAFF,TGTGCCAGCAGTTACTATGGCCAAAACACTGAAGCTTTCTTT,NA,TRBV6-5,TRBJ1-1
CATTWTGSDYTF,TGTGCCACGACCTGGACAGGGTCGGACTACACCTTC,TRBD1,TRBV6-5,TRBJ1-2
CASSVGGQGGSETQYF,TGTGCCAGTAGTGTAGGAGGACAGGGAGGATCAGAGACCCAGTACTTC,TRBD1,TRBV19,TRBJ2-5
CASSGRTGADYGYTF,TGTGCCAGCAGTGGCAGGACAGGGGCGGACTATGGCTACACCTTC,TRBD1,TRBV6-6,TRBJ1-2
CASSSEGGRRNTIYF,TGTGCCAGCAGTTCCGAAGGGGGACGAAGAAACACCATATATTTT,NA,TRBV6-5,TRBJ1-3
CASSQVVGGSTDTQYF,TGTGCCAGCAGCCAAGTGGTGGGAGGCAGCACAGATACGCAGTATTTT,NA,TRBV4-2,TRBJ2-3
CASSHRGSNEKLFF,TGTGCCAGCAGCCACAGGGGCTCCAATGAAAAACTGTTTTTT,TRBD1,TRBV7-2,TRBJ1-4
CASSLNHGSGQETQYF,TGTGCCAGCAGCTTAAACCACGGGAGCGGGCAAGAGACCCAGTACTTC,NA,TRBV7-2,TRBJ2-5
CASSVGGGGENTEAFF,TGTGCCAGCAGCGTCGGCGGGGGCGGTGAGAACACTGAAGCTTTCTTT,NA,TRBV9,TRBJ1-1